A single sample gave rise to the 11 T cell receptor beta chains below, sequenced in a study of T cell responses to AZD1222 COVID-19 vaccine. Using immunoSEQ multiplex PCR, the repertoire was profiled, and TCRdb retains in-frame clones only, with some absent. This sample yields around 120,000 clones, of which about 92% are seen a single time; 4% to 6% belongs to the top ten. This specimen was peripheral blood, taken 28 days after the second AZD1222 dose. The source is an adult who received the AZD1222 COVID-19 vaccine.

The chain combines TRBV18 with TRBJ1-2; possibly TRBD1 for D (6 bases). The length of the CDR3 is 15 residues. The V end was cut by 2 bases, the J end by 4 bases, with 14 bases between. Germline assignment: CDR1 KGHSH and CDR2 LQKENI. The CDR3 here is CASSPIPGGGYGYTF. In DNA, the CDR3 is TGTGCCAGCTCACCAATTCCCGGGGGCGGCTATGGCTACACCTTC.

The chain links TRBV7-2 to TRBJ1-2, with D possibly being TRBD1 (6 bases). Germline V gene data show CDR1 as SGHTA and CDR2 as FQGNSA. The CDR3 extends over 14 amino acids. V lost 7 bases, J lost 7 bases, and 19 bases lay in between. This CDR3 reads CASTLGEGGRGYTF. The CDR3 bases are TGTGCCAGCACCTTGGGGGAGGGGGGACGTGGCTACACCTTC.

This clone was recorded once. The chain combines TRBV30 with TRBJ2-7; D may be TRBD2 (5 bases). The germline V gene encodes CDR1 GTSNPN and CDR2 SVGIG (reference sequence). Deletions cut 8 bases from V and 0 bases from J, with 11 bases between. The CDR3 consists of 12 residues. CDR3 nucleotide sequence: TGTGCCAGCGGAGCGGTCTCCTACGAGCAGTACTTC. This translates into CASGAVSYEQYF.

V usage is TRBV5-1 and J usage is TRBJ2-7; the match to TRBD1 covers 10 bases. Germline-derived CDR1 and CDR2 are SGHRS and YFSETQ. This CDR3 spans 15 amino acids. The trim removed 4 bases at V and 2 bases at J, leaving 6 bases unmatched. The CDR3 sequence: CASSIGQGGAYEQYF. The CDR3 nucleotides read TGCGCCAGCAGCATCGGACAGGGGGGAGCCTACGAGCAGTACTTC. The full variable domain, its missing parts supplied by reference TRBV5-1 and TRBJ2-7, is KAGVTQTPRYLIKTRGQQVTLSCSPISGHRSVSWYQQTPGQGLQFLFEYFSETQRNKGNFPGRFSGRQFSNSRSEMNVSTLELGDSALYLCASSIGQGGAYEQYFGPGTRLTVT.

This chain links TRBV19 with TRBJ1-5; D is possibly TRBD1 (5 bases). V was trimmed by 7 bases and J by 2 bases, leaving 12 bases between them. This CDR3 is 14 amino acids long. The germline V gene encodes CDR1 LNHDA and CDR2 SQIVND (reference sequence). CDR3 loop: CASNEGRGNQPQHF. Written as DNA, the CDR3 is TGTGCCAGTAACGAGGGACGAGGCAATCAGCCCCAGCATTTT.

The chain employs TRBV9 and TRBJ2-2; D is possibly TRBD2 (6 bases). CDR1 is SGDLS and CDR2 is YYNGEE in the germline V gene. CDR3 length: 15 amino acids. V was cut by 0 bases and J by 3 bases, with 9 bases left in between. The chain's CDR3 is CASSVGGIDTGELFF. CDR3 DNA sequence: TGTGCCAGCAGCGTAGGCGGGATCGACACCGGGGAGCTGTTTTTT.

The J gene is TRBJ2-3, the V gene TRBV7-6; 10 bases match TRBD1. There are 18 residues in the CDR3. V gave up 4 bases and J gave up 2 bases; unmatched junction bases: 12. Germline V lookup: CDR1 SGHVS, CDR2 FNYEAQ. CDR3 in DNA: TGTGCCAGCAGCTGGTCCACCTGGGGACAGGGGCACACAGATACGCAGTATTTT. It yields the protein CASSWSTWGQGHTDTQYF.

V gene TRBV27 combines with J gene TRBJ1-1; maybe TRBD1 (6 bases). Per germline, CDR1 MNHEY and CDR2 SMNVEV (reference sequence). The CDR3 has 13 residues. V gave up 6 bases and J gave up 5 bases, with 13 bases separating them. The CDR3 loop is CASRTSGETEAFF. The CDR3, as DNA: TGTGCCAGCAGAACGTCAGGGGAGACTGAAGCTTTCTTT.

The V gene is TRBV29-1, the J gene TRBJ1-2, with D unresolved. Germline lookup yields CDR1 SQVTM and CDR2 ANQGSEA. The CDR3 totals 15 residues. V lost 1 base and J lost 0, with 12 bases in between. The CDR3 DNA reads as TGCAGCGTTGAAGGAGCGGAGAGAGCTAACTATGGCTACACCTTC. Residues: CSVEGAERANYGYTF.

The chain carries TRBV5-1 and TRBJ2-1; TRBD2 aligns across 8 bases. V trimming: 0 bases; J trimming: 6 bases; junction bases outside the gene matches: 8. The CDR3 is 16 amino acids. Germline V gene data show CDR1 as SGHRS and CDR2 as YFSETQ. This CDR3 is CASSLALLAGSNEQFF. In DNA, the CDR3 is TGCGCCAGCAGCTTGGCCTTGCTAGCGGGTTCCAATGAGCAGTTCTTC.

This chain joins TRBV4-1 and TRBJ2-7; possibly TRBD2 for D (5 bases). This CDR3 is built from 17 residues. The V gene lost 1 base and the J gene lost 2 bases, with 18 bases spanning the gap. From germline, CDR1 is MGHRA and CDR2 YSYEKL. The CDR3 DNA is TGCGCCAGCAGCCAAGCCTCCTCGAGCGGTAGCGCCTACGAGCAGTACTTC. Protein product: CASSQASSSGSAYEQYF.